A selection of T cell receptor beta chains follows, all from one sample in a study of blood T cell repertoires in COVID-19. The table came from immunoSEQ multiplex PCR; TCRdb's copy has only in-frame clones and leaves some out. The sample carries some 240,000 clones, 84% recorded once. The sequencing input was peripheral blood. The receptors were sampled from a woman aged 40 to 50 who had recovered from COVID-19. Both conserved end residues are part of each CDR3. D genes are given only for firm matches. Size is omitted from some rows. Given values are once, few, many or a class for expanded clones.

D,size,J,V,CDR3,DNA
TRBD1,.,TRBJ1-1,TRBV7-3,CASSRTGANPEAFF,TGTGCCAGCAGCCGAACAGGGGCAAACCCTGAAGCTTTCTTT
.,.,TRBJ1-2,TRBV20-1,CSAPANYGYTF,TGCAGTGCCCCTGCTAACTATGGCTACACCTTC
TRBD1,.,TRBJ1-4,TRBV28,CASSSSTGGSSAEKLFF,TGTGCCAGCAGCTCCTCGACAGGGGGCTCATCTGCCGAAAAACTGTTTTTT
.,.,TRBJ1-1,TRBV7-9,CASSRGGADGAFF,TGTGCCAGCAGCCGCGGGGGGGCCGACGGGGCTTTCTTT
.,.,TRBJ1-2,TRBV7-9,CASSSGWDGYTF,TGTGCCAGCAGCTCAGGGTGGGATGGCTACACCTTC
.,.,TRBJ2-1,TRBV7-9,CASSLGVSEQFF,TGTGCCAGCAGCTTAGGCGTAAGTGAGCAGTTCTTC
TRBD2,.,TRBJ2-3,TRBV5-1,CASSQRGGMETDTQYF,TGCGCCAGCAGCCAGCGGGGAGGGATGGAAACAGATACGCAGTATTTT
TRBD1,.,TRBJ2-7,TRBV11-2,CASSSGTGFVYEQYF,TGTGCCAGCAGCTCGGGGACAGGTTTTGTCTACGAGCAGTACTTC
.,.,TRBJ1-1,TRBV19,CASSITPGDTEAFF,TGTGCCAGTAGTATAACCCCAGGGGACACTGAAGCTTTCTTT
.,.,TRBJ1-2,TRBV2,CASSDGGNNYGYTF,TGTGCCAGCAGTGATGGGGGGAATAACTATGGCTACACCTTC
.,.,TRBJ1-4,TRBV5-6,CASSLSRGGTEKLFF,TGTGCCAGCAGCTTGTCTCGGGGAGGGACTGAAAAACTGTTTTTT
.,.,TRBJ1-2,TRBV28,CASSTGSLDGYTF,TGTGCCAGCAGTACAGGGTCGTTAGATGGCTACACCTTC
.,.,TRBJ2-5,TRBV14,CASSLGGHQETQYF,TGTGCCAGCAGCCTTGGCGGCCATCAAGAGACCCAGTACTTC
.,.,TRBJ2-1,TRBV3-1/TRBV3-2,CASSQGQINEQFF,TGTGCCAGCAGCCAAGGACAGATAAATGAGCAGTTCTTC
.,.,TRBJ2-7,TRBV9,CASSDPGGTESTYEQYF,TGTGCCAGCAGCGACCCAGGAGGGACAGAGAGCACCTACGAGCAGTACTTC
.,.,TRBJ2-6,TRBV18,CASSPVSSGANVLTF,TGTGCCAGCTCACCTGTCAGCTCTGGGGCCAACGTCCTGACTTTC
.,once,TRBJ1-4,TRBV3-1/TRBV3-2,CASSQGLTVSNEKLFF,TGTGCCAGCAGCCAGGGTTTGACAGTGAGTAATGAAAAACTGTTTTTT
.,few,TRBJ2-7,TRBV2,CASSKGQGNEQYF,TGTGCCAGCAGTAAGGGGCAGGGGAACGAGCAGTACTTC
.,.,TRBJ1-1,TRBV15,CATSRAQGMNTEAFF,TGTGCCACCAGCAGAGCTCAGGGGATGAACACTGAAGCTTTCTTT
.,.,TRBJ2-2,TRBV7-9,CASSQIPGGTFVFGELFF,TGTGCCAGCAGCCAAATCCCAGGAGGGACTTTTGTTTTCGGGGAGCTGTTTTTT
.,.,TRBJ2-5,TRBV19,CASSVQETQYF,TGTGCCAGTAGTGTACAAGAGACCCAGTACTTC
.,.,TRBJ1-5,TRBV19,CASSIGPGIGPQHF,TGTGCCAGTAGTATAGGCCCGGGAATAGGGCCCCAGCATTTT
TRBD1,.,TRBJ1-1,TRBV2,CASSDLGSNDRGRTEAFF,TGTGCCAGCAGTGATTTGGGTTCGAATGACAGGGGTCGTACTGAAGCTTTCTTT
.,.,TRBJ2-7,TRBV2,CASSIRGYEQYF,TGTGCCAGCAGTATTCGGGGCTACGAGCAGTACTTC
.,.,TRBJ2-5,TRBV6-2/TRBV6-3,CASSYMAGRQSEETQYF,TGTGCCAGCAGTTATATGGCCGGCCGACAGTCTGAGGAGACCCAGTACTTC
.,.,TRBJ2-2,TRBV7-9,CASSPQGTANTGELFF,TGTGCCAGCAGCCCCCAGGGAACTGCGAACACCGGGGAGCTGTTTTTT
.,.,TRBJ2-3,TRBV12-3/TRBV12-4,CASKVGADTQYF,TGTGCCAGCAAAGTCGGGGCAGATACGCAGTATTTT
.,.,TRBJ2-7,TRBV30,CAWSVLDSGNYEQYF,TGTGCCTGGAGTGTACTGGACTCTGGGAACTACGAGCAGTACTTC
TRBD2,.,TRBJ2-3,TRBV9,CASSVDSSGGLDTQYF,TGTGCCAGCAGCGTAGATTCTAGCGGGGGATTAGATACGCAGTATTTT
.,.,TRBJ2-5,TRBV5-1,CASSTNTANQETQYF,TGCGCCAGCAGCACGAATACAGCTAACCAAGAGACCCAGTACTTC
TRBD1,once,TRBJ1-4,TRBV6-1,CASSEDRGLYEKLFF,TGTGCCAGCAGTGAAGACAGGGGGTTGTATGAAAAACTGTTTTTT
TRBD2,.,TRBJ2-3,TRBV24-1,CATSDLAGGPNTQYF,TGTGCCACCAGTGATCTAGCGGGGGGGCCGAATACGCAGTATTTT
TRBD1,.,TRBJ1-2,TRBV7-9,CASSPTGGDGYTF,TGTGCCAGCAGCCCCACAGGGGGCGATGGCTACACCTTC
.,once,TRBJ1-2,TRBV7-9,CASSPYSGGANYGYTF,TGTGCCAGCAGCCCATACAGTGGCGGGGCTAACTATGGCTACACCTTC
.,few,TRBJ1-3,TRBV7-9,CASNQGATGNTIYF,TGTGCCAGCAACCAGGGTGCAACTGGAAACACCATATATTTT
TRBD2,.,TRBJ2-5,TRBV28,CATKAGGQFQETQYF,TGTGCCACCAAAGCGGGGGGGCAATTCCAAGAGACCCAGTACTTC
.,.,TRBJ1-5,TRBV5-6,CASSPHQGNNQPQHF,TGTGCCAGCAGCCCCCATCAGGGGAACAATCAGCCCCAGCATTTT
TRBD1,.,TRBJ2-7,TRBV10-3,CAISDGTGTYEQYF,TGTGCCATCAGTGACGGGACAGGGACGTACGAGCAGTACTTC
.,.,TRBJ2-1,TRBV29-1,CSVELWGGPYNEQFF,TGCAGCGTTGAGTTATGGGGGGGCCCCTACAATGAGCAGTTCTTC
.,.,TRBJ1-3,TRBV3-1/TRBV3-2,CASSQGADSSGNTIYF,TGTGCCAGCAGCCAAGGGGCAGACAGCTCTGGAAACACCATATATTTT
TRBD1,once,TRBJ2-2,TRBV18,CASPGQGLDTGELFF,TGTGCCAGCCCCGGACAGGGGTTGGACACCGGGGAGCTGTTTTTT
.,.,TRBJ2-5,TRBV12-5,CASGLSAETQYF,TGTGCTAGTGGTTTGAGCGCAGAGACCCAGTACTTC
.,many,TRBJ1-5,TRBV30,CAWSAGTTNQPQHF,TGTGCCTGGAGCGCTGGGACTACCAATCAGCCCCAGCATTTT
TRBD1,.,TRBJ1-2,TRBV4-3,CASSHVGQGSLGYTF,TGCGCCAGCAGCCACGTCGGACAGGGCTCATTGGGCTACACCTTC
.,.,TRBJ1-2,TRBV6-6,CASLQATYGYTF,TGTGCCAGTTTACAGGCAACCTATGGCTACACCTTC
.,once,TRBJ1-1,TRBV15,CATSSLSGDPNTEAFF,TGTGCCACCAGCAGCCTGTCGGGGGATCCCAACACTGAAGCTTTCTTT
.,.,TRBJ2-7,TRBV2,CASSEGLQGGYEQYF,TGTGCCAGCAGTGAAGGTCTACAGGGAGGGTACGAGCAGTACTTC
TRBD1,.,TRBJ1-2,TRBV27,CASSATGTGKGYTF,TGTGCCAGCAGTGCTACCGGGACAGGGAAAGGCTACACCTTC
TRBD1,.,TRBJ1-5,TRBV6-2/TRBV6-3,CASSGDRDTNQPQHF,TGTGCCAGCAGTGGGGACAGGGATACGAATCAGCCCCAGCATTTT